What follows describes a single T cell receptor (beta chain). The data belong to a study of cytomegalovirus exposure and HLA in healthy donors. CDR3 size: 13 residues. Germline CDR1 SNHLY, CDR2 FYNNEI. After removal of 11 bases from V and 4 bases from J, the junction contained 9 bases not matched to a gene. Primers included in the PCR were 60 Vbeta and 13 Jbeta primers. The assay was immunoSEQ multiplex PCR, and TCRdb's table has in-frame clones only and misses some. The sample records 95,000 to 150,000 clones, over 15% being singletons. J is TRBJ2-3 and V is TRBV2; 7 nucleotides align to TRBD1. Sequences were obtained from PBMCs. The sequence was collected from a woman aged 18 to 35 in good health and CMV-seronegative. DNA for the CDR3: TGTGCCCTCTCAGGGGGTTCTGCAGATACGCAGTATTTT. Amino acid sequence: CALSGGSADTQYF.